This TCR beta chain came from a study of T cells in Graves' hyperthyroidism and ophthalmopathy. Study context: At initial diagnosis, before any treatment had begun, peripheral blood was obtained.

The table lists this clonotype with many counts. CDR3 size: 17 residues. V lost 0 bases to trimming and J lost 5 bases; unmatched junction nucleotides: 11. Orbital computed tomography, thyroid ultrasound, serum thyroxine and TRAb, and clinical symptoms together informed the diagnoses. TCR beta CDR3 region amplification was performed from RNA transcripts. Primed by the HTBI set, a first-round RT-PCR was run on the TCR CDR3. From the multiplex PCR reads, TCRdb called clonotypes with MiXCR, one entry per CDR3 protein. The data show about 640,000 distinct CDR3 sequences, more than 14% seen once. Sample: blood. The receptor was isolated from a woman in her 50s with Graves' ophthalmopathy. V is TRBV12-3 or TRBV12-4 and J is TRBJ1-2; 8 positions match TRBD1. The CDR3 loop reads CASSLAGRGLVGYGYTF. CDR3 coding DNA: TGTGCCAGCAGTTTAGCGGGCAGGGGGCTAGTAGGATATGGCTACACCTTC.